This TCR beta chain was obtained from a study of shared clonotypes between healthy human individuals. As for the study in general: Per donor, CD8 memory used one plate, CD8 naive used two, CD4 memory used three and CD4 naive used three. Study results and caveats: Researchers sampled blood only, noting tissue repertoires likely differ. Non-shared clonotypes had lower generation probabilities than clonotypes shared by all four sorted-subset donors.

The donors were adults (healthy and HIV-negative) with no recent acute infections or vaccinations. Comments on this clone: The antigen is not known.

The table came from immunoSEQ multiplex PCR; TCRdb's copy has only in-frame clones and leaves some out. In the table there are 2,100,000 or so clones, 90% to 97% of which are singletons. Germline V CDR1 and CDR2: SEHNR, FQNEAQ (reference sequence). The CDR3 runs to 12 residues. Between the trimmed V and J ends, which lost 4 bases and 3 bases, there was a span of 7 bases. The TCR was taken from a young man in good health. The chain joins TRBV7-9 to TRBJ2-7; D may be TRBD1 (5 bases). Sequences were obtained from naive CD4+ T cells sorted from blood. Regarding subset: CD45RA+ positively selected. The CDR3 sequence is CASSYQGYEQYF. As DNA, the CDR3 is TGTGCCAGCAGCTACCAGGGCTACGAGCAGTACTTC.